This passage covers 11 T cell receptor beta chains from one sample sequenced in a study of OX40 agonist ivuxolimab in advanced cancers. Profiling relied on immunoSEQ multiplex PCR, and the TCRdb table lists in-frame clones only, not all of them. In the table there are tens of thousands of clones, 84% of which are singletons. This material consisted of CD4+ or CD8+ T cells sorted from blood, taken in a trial of the OX40 agonist ivuxolimab. All receptors come from an adult with an advanced solid tumor such as melanoma, head and neck, liver or kidney cancer.

This sequence joins TRBV7-9 and TRBJ1-2; TRBD1 aligns across 7 bases. CDR1 SEHNR and CDR2 FQNEAQ come from the germline V gene (reference sequence). The J segment lost 7 bases and the V segment lost 4 bases, leaving 6 bases of the junction unmatched. This CDR3 is 13 amino acids long. The CDR3 region is CASSSGQHFGYTF. The CDR3 nucleotides read TGTGCCAGCAGCTCGGGACAGCACTTTGGCTACACCTTC.

The rearrangement uses TRBV10-3 and TRBJ2-5, with D possibly matching TRBD1 (6 bases). V lost 6 bases and J 5 bases, leaving 7 bases between the germline ends. Germline V gene data show CDR1 as ENHRY and CDR2 as SYGVKD. The CDR3 totals 11 residues. The DNA of the CDR3 is TGTGCCATCAGGGGGGCGGAGACCCAGTACTTC. Its translation: CAIRGAETQYF.

The V call is TRBV13, the J call TRBJ2-7; maybe TRBD1 (5 bases). The V end lost 5 bases, the J end lost 5 bases, and 10 bases lay between the germline ends. This CDR3 has 12 residues. CDR1 and CDR2 (germline): PRHDT, FYEKMQ (reference sequence). DNA for the CDR3: TGTGCCAGCAGCCTGGACAACCACGAGCAGTACTTC. Translation gives CASSLDNHEQYF.

This clone has only a few counts. The V call is TRBV10-2, the J call TRBJ1-5; 10 bases line up with TRBD1. Trimming cost V 2 bases and J 6 bases; bases outside gene matches: 7. CDR3 length: 16 amino acids. Germline loops: CDR1 WSHSY, CDR2 SAAADI. The CDR3 DNA sequence: TGCGCCAGCAGTGAGAGATGGACAGGGGGTGGTCAGCCCCAGCATTTT. Protein sequence: CASSERWTGGGQPQHF.

This clone was counted only a few times. J is TRBJ2-7 and V is TRBV6-1, with D uncertain. V lost 6 bases and J lost 2, with 11 bases in between. CDR1 and CDR2 (germline): MNHNS, SASEGT. The CDR3 consists of 13 residues. The CDR3: CASREQVPYEQYF. CDR3 nucleotides: TGTGCCAGCAGAGAGCAGGTCCCCTACGAGCAGTACTTC.

This clone has just one count. This CDR3 is also generated by other DNA sequences in the sample. V is TRBV7-9 and J is TRBJ2-5, with 9 bases that match TRBD2. The CDR3 consists of 19 residues. V dropped 5 bases and J dropped 2; count of bases not matched to a gene: 18. Germline V gives CDR1 SEHNR, CDR2 FQNEAQ (reference sequence). This CDR3 reads CASSKGHKSGTSRQETQYF. The CDR3 DNA sequence: TGTGCCAGCAGCAAAGGGCACAAAAGCGGGACTAGCCGACAAGAGACCCAGTACTTC.

CDR3 region: CASSEVHRHYGQPQHF. The CDR3 DNA reads as TGTGCCAGCAGTGAAGTGCACAGACATTACGGTCAGCCCCAGCATTTT. V usage is TRBV6-1 and J usage is TRBJ1-5; the D is unclear. V dropped 1 base and J dropped 6 bases, with 16 bases sitting between them. This CDR3 comprises 16 residues. Germline CDR1 is MNHNS and CDR2 is SASEGT.

The chain is built from TRBV4-1 and TRBJ1-5; 7 nucleotides match TRBD1. The CDR3 has 16 residues. The V gene's germline CDR1 is MGHRA and CDR2 YSYEKL. V lost 3 bases to trimming and J lost 6 bases; unmatched junction nucleotides: 11. CDR3 loop: CASSQADRVGSQPQHF. The CDR3, as DNA: TGCGCCAGCAGCCAGGCCGACAGGGTGGGGAGTCAGCCCCAGCATTTT.

The chain uses TRBV2 and TRBJ2-7; unclear D gene. Trimming took 4 bases from V and 3 from J, leaving 7 bases between them. This CDR3 region has 12 residues. Germline CDR1 SNHLY, CDR2 FYNNEI. CDR3 nucleotides: TGTGCCAGCAGTGCAAACCACTACGAGCAGTACTTC. This sequence encodes CASSANHYEQYF.

This chain uses TRBV6-5 with TRBJ2-7, with 7 nucleotides matching TRBD1. This CDR3 has 15 amino acids. Trimming removed 3 bases from V and 0 bases from J; junction bases left unmatched: 5. Germline CDR1 is MNHEY and CDR2 is SVGAGI. CDR3 protein: CASSYGQAGSYEQYF. CDR3 sequence (DNA): TGTGCCAGCAGTTATGGACAGGCCGGCTCCTACGAGCAGTACTTC.

J is TRBJ1-3 and V is TRBV5-1; a possible D gene is TRBD1 (5 bases). This CDR3 comprises 14 residues. The germline V and J ends were trimmed by 4 bases and 0 bases, with 8 bases remaining between them. Looked up from germline, CDR1 is SGHRS and CDR2 is YFSETQ. CDR3 region: CASSPGTSGNTIYF. The CDR3 nucleotides are TGCGCCAGCAGCCCCGGGACCTCTGGAAACACCATATATTTT.